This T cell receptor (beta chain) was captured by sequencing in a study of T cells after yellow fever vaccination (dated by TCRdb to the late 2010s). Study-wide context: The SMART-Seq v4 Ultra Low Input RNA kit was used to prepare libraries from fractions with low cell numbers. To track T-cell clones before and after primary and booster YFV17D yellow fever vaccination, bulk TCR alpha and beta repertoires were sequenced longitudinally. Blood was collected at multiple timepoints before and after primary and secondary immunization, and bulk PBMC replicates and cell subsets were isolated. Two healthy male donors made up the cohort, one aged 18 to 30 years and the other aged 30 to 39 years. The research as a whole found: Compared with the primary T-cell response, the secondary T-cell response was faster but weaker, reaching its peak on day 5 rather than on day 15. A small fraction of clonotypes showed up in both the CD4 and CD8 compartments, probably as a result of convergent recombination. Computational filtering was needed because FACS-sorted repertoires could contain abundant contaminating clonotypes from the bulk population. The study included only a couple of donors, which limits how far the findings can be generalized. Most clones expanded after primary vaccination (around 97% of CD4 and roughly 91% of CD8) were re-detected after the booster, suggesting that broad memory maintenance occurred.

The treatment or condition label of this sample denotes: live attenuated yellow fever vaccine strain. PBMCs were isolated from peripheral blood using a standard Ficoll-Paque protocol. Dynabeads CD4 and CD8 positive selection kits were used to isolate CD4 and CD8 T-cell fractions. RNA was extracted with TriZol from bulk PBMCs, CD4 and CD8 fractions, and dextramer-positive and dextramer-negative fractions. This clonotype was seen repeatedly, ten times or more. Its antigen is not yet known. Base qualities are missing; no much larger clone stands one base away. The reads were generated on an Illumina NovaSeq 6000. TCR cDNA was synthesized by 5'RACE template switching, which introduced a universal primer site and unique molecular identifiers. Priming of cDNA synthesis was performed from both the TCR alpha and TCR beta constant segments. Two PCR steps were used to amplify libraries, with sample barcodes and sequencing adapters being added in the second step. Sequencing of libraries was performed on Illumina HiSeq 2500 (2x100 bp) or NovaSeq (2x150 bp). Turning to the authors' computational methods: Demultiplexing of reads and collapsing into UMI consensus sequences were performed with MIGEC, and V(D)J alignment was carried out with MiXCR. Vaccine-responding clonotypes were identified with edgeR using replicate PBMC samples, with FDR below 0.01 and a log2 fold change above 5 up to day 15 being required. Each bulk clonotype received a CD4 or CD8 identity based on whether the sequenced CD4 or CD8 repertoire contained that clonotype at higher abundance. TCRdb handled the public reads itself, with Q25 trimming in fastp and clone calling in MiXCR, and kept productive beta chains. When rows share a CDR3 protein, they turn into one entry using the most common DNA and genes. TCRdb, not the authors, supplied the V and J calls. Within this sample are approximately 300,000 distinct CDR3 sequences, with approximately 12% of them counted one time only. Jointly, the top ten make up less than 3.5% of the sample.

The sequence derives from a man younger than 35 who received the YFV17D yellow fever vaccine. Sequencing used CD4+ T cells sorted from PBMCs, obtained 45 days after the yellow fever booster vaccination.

CDR3 region: CAWSHPTGQETQYF. Read as DNA, the sequence is TGTGCCTGGAGTCACCCGACAGGGCAAGAGACCCAGTACTTC. The chain employs TRBV30 and TRBJ2-5; 7 junctional bases match TRBD1. From a lookup of the germline V gene (reference sequence), CDR1 and CDR2 are GTSNPN and SVGIG. V ends up 2 bases short and J 2 bases short, with an unmatched junction base count of 5. Measured from the cysteine to the phenylalanine, the CDR3 is 14 residues long. Of the read, only the CDR3 DNA is kept; its 42 bases are in frame from base 1.